The source of this T cell receptor (beta chain) is a study of T cell changes during pregnancy in multiple sclerosis. V was pared by 7 bases and J by 7 bases, with 11 bases between. Germline-derived CDR1 and CDR2 are SNHLY and FYNNEI. The CDR3 consists of 11 residues. Assay used: immunoSEQ multiplex PCR; TCRdb lists only in-frame clones, some missing. The profile covers tens of thousands of clones, with around 90% appearing a single time and 5.5% to 6% taken by the ten largest. The chain joins TRBV2 to TRBJ2-7; the D is unclear. Source: CD8+ T cells from peripheral blood mononuclear cells, taken after pregnancy. This sequence was found in a female donor in good health, enrolled as a control in a pregnancy study. The CDR3 sequence is CASTGPREQYF. CDR3 sequence (DNA): TGTGCCAGCACTGGGCCAAGAGAGCAGTACTTC.